This T cell receptor (beta chain) emerged from a study of CD8+ T cells in alopecia areata. Overall study: Treated patients were given 5 to 10 mg oral tofacitinib twice daily.

Treatment denoted: oral pan-JAK inhibitor, 5-10 mg twice daily. Peripheral blood, together with lesional scalp punch biopsies, was collected from alopecia areata patients. CDR1 and CDR2 from the germline V gene are SGHDT and YYEEEE. This CDR3 has 15 residues. With 0 bases removed from V and 0 bases from J, the gap between germline ends came to 10 bases. cDNA prepared by RNA extraction and subsequent reverse transcription served as the template for sequencing. Repertoires were generated with immunoSEQ multiplex PCR, while TCRdb's copy carries only in-frame clones and drops some. Of around 200,000 clones listed, about 60% are singletons.

This specimen was CD8+ T cells sorted from blood, taken at week 24, from a patient treated with tofacitinib. The chain uses TRBV5-6 and TRBJ2-7; maybe TRBD2 (6 bases). The TCR comes from a human donor with alopecia areata. The CDR3 is CASSLAAGTSYEQYF. The CDR3 DNA reads as TGTGCCAGCAGCTTGGCGGCGGGAACCTCCTACGAGCAGTACTTC.